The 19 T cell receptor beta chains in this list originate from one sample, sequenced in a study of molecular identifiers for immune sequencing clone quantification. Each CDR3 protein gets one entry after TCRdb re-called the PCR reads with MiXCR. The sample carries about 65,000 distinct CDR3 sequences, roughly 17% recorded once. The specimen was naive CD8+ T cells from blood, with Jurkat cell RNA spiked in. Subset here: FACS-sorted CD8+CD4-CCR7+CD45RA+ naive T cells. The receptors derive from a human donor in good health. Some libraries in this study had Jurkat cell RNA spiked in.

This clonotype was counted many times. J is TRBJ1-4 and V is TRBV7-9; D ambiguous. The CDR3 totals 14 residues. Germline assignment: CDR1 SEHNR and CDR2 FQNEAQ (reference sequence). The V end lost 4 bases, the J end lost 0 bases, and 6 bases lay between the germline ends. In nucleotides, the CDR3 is TGTGCCAGCAGCTGGGTGGCAACTAATGAAAAACTGTTTTTT. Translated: CASSWVATNEKLFF.

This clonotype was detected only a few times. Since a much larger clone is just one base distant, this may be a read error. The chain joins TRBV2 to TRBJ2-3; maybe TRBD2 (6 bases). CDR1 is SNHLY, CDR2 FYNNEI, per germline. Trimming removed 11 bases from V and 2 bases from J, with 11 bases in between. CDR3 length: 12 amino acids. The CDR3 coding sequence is TGTGCCGGCATGGGACTCACAGATACGCAGTATTTT. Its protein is CAGMGLTDTQYF.

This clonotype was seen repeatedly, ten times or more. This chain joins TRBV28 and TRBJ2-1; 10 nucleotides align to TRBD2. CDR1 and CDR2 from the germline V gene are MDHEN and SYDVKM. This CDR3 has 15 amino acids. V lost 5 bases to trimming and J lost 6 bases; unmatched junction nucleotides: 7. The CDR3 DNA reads TGTGCCAGCAGTCCTCTAGCGGGAGTGGTCAATGAGCAGTTCTTC. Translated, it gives CASSPLAGVVNEQFF. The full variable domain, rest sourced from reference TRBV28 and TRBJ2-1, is DVKVTQSSRYLVKRTGEKVFLECVQDMDHENMFWYRQDPGLGLRLIYFSYDVKMKEKGDIPEGYSVSREKKERFSLILESASTNQTSMYLCASSPLAGVVNEQFFGPGTRLTVL.

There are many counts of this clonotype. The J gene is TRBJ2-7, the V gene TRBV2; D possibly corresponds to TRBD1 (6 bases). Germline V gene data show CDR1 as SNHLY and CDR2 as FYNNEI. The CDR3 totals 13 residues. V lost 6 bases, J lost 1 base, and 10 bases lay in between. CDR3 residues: CASRQGLSYEQYF. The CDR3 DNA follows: TGTGCCAGCAGACAGGGCCTGTCCTACGAGCAGTACTTC.

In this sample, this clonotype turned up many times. In nucleotides, the CDR3 is TGTGCCAGCAGTTTAGAGGGGGCCTACGAGCAGTACTTC. Protein sequence: CASSLEGAYEQYF. The chain couples TRBV27 to TRBJ2-7; the D gene is possibly TRBD1 (6 bases). From germline, CDR1 is MNHEY and CDR2 SMNVEV (reference sequence). This CDR3 is 13 amino acids long. V lost 2 bases and J 2 bases, leaving 7 bases between the germline ends.

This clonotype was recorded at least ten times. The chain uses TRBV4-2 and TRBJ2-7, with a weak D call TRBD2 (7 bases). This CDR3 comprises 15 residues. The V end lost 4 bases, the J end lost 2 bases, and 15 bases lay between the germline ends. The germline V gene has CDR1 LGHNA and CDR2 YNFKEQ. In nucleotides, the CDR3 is TGTGCCAGCAGCCGACGCCAGGGGACTACCTACGAGCAGTACTTC. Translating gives CASSRRQGTTYEQYF.

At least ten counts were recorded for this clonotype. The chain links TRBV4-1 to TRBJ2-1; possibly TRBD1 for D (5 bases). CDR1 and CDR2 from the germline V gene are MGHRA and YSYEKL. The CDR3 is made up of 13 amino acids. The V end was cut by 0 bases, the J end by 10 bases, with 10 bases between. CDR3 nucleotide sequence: TGCGCCAGCAGCCAAGATGCCCGACAGGAGCAGTTCTTC. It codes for CASSQDARQEQFF.

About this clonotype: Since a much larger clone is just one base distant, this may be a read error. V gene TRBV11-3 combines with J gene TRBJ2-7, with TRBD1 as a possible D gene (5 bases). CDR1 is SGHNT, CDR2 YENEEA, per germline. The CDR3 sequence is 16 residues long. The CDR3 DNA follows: TGTGCCAGCAGCTTAGGACCACCGGACATCGCCTACAAGCAGTACTTC. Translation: CASSLGPPDIAYKQYF.

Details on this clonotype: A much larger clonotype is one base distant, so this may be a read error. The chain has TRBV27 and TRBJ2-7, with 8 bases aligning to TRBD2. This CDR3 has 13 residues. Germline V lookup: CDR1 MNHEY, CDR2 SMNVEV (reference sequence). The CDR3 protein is CASGLALTYERYF. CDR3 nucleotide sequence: TGTGCCAGCGGACTAGCTCTCACCTACGAGCGGTACTTC.

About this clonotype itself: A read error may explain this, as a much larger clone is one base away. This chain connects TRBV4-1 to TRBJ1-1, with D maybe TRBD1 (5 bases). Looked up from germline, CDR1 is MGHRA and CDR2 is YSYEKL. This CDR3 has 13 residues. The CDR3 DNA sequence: TGCGCCAGCAGCCAAGTTGGGGCGACAGAAGCTTCCTTT. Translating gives CASSQVGATEASF.

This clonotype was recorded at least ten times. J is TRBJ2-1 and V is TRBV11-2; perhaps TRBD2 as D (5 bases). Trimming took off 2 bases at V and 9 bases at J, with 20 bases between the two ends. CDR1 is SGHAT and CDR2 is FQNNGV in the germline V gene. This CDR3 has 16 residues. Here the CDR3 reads CASSLNDFWGATEQFF. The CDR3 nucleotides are TGTGCCAGCAGCTTAAACGATTTTTGGGGAGCTACTGAGCAGTTCTTC. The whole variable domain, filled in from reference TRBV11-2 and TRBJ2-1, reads EAGVAQSPRYKIIEKRQSVAFWCNPISGHATLYWYQQILGQGPKLLIQFQNNGVVDDSQLPKDRFSAERLKGVDSTLKIQPAKLEDSAVYLCASSLNDFWGATEQFFGPGTRLTVL.

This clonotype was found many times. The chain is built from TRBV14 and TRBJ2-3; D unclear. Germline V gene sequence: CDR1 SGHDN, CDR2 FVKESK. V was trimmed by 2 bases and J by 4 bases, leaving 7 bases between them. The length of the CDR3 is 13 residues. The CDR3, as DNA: TGTGCCAGCAGCCAAACCCCCGCAGATACGCAGTATTTT. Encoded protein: CASSQTPADTQYF.

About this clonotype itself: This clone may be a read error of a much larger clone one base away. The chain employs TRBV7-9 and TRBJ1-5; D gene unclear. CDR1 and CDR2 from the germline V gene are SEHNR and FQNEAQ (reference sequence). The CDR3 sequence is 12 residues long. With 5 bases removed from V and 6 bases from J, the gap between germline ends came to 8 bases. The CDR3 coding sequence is TGTGCCAGCAGCCACCAGAGTCAGCCCCAGCATTTT. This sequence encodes CASSHQSQPQHF.

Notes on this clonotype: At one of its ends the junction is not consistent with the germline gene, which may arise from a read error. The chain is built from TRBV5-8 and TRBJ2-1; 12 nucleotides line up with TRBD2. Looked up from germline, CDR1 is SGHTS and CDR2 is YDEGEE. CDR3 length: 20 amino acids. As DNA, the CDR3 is TGTGACAGCAGCTCCTCCCAGGGGATAGTGACTAGCGGGAGAGTGAATGAGCAGTTCTTC. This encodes CDSSSSQGIVTSGRVNEQFF.

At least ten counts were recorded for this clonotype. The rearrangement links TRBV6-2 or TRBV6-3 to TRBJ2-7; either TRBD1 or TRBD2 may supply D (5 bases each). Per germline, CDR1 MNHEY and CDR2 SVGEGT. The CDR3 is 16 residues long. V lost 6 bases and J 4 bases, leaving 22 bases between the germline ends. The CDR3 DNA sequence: TGTGCCAGCAGGCACGGGTCGGGACCCCTTGATTACGAGCAGTACTTC. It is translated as CASRHGSGPLDYEQYF.

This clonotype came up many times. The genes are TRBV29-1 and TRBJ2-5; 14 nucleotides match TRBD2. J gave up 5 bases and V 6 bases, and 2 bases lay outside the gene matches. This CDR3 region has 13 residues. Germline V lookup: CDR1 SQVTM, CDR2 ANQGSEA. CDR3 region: CSVTSGRAETQYF. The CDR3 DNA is TGCAGCGTGACTAGCGGGAGGGCGGAGACCCAGTACTTC.

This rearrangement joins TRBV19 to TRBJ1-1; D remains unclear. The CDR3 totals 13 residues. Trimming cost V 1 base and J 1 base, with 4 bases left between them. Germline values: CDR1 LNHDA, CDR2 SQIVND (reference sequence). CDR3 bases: TGTGCCAGTAGTATAGGGCCGAACACTGAAGCTTTCTTT. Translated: CASSIGPNTEAFF.

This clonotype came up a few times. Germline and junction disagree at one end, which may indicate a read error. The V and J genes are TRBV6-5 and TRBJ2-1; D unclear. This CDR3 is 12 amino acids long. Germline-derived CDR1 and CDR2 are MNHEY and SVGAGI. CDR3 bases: TGTGCCAGCAGTTACTCAGTCGGTGAGCTGTTCTTC. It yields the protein CASSYSVGELFF.

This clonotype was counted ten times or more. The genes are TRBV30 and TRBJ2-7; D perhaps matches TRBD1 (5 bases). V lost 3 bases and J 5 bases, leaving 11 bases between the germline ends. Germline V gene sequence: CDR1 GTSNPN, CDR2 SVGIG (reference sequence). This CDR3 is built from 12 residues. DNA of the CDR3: TGTGCCTGGAGCAAGGGGTCCGACGAGCAGTACTTC. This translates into CAWSKGSDEQYF.